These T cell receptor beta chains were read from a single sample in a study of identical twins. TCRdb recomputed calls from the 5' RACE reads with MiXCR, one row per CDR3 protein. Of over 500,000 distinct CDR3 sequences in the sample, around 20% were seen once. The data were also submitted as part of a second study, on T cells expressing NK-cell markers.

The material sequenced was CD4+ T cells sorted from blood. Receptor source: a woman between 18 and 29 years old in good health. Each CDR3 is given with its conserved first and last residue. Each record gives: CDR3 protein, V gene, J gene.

CASSYPGQGGNEQYF,TRBV6-7,TRBJ2-7
CASSLVLAGAPWAGELFF,TRBV5-5,TRBJ2-2
CASSLNSYTGPRSGANVLTF,TRBV5-4,TRBJ2-6
CASSFSHYEQYF,TRBV12-3/TRBV12-4,TRBJ2-7
CCALKTSGRITDTQYF,TRBV20-1,TRBJ2-3
CASSSSGTSGRDTQYF,TRBV5-4,TRBJ2-3
CASSVDGDWNYGYTF,TRBV9,TRBJ1-2
CASSYPHPHYNSPLHF,TRBV6-5,TRBJ1-6
CASSLTVGPDTQYF,TRBV7-2,TRBJ2-3
CASSLDRDRSPLHF,TRBV5-1,TRBJ1-6
CASSFSQTFHYGYTF,TRBV6-2/TRBV6-3,TRBJ1-2
CASSLLIAGGYVTGELFF,TRBV11-1,TRBJ2-2
CASSQGGGQPQHF,TRBV4-2,TRBJ1-5
CAISDWQGGDTQYF,TRBV10-3,TRBJ2-3
CAWSVLVGLADTQYF,TRBV30,TRBJ2-3
CSARDLGGQGAKDTQYF,TRBV20-1,TRBJ2-3
CASSWTVTGYGYTF,TRBV12-3/TRBV12-4,TRBJ1-2
CSARGLAGTTDTQYF,TRBV20-1,TRBJ2-3
CASSKGQARSPLHF,TRBV9,TRBJ1-6
CASRPNSFGNIQYF,TRBV7-2,TRBJ2-4
CASSRQGAVGNQPQHF,TRBV12-3/TRBV12-4,TRBJ1-5
CASSFRRGRMGTDTQYF,TRBV7-9,TRBJ2-3
CASSHPRGAYNEQFF,TRBV3-1,TRBJ2-1
CAWLTDRTHEQYF,TRBV30,TRBJ2-7
CAIKERGQGGLDEQYF,TRBV10-3,TRBJ2-7
CSVAGGMDGYTF,TRBV29-1,TRBJ1-2
CSARDRRVEEQYF,TRBV20-1,TRBJ2-7
CASSYSDRATDTQYF,TRBV6-5,TRBJ2-3
CSARDRGFIGEETQYF,TRBV20-1,TRBJ2-5
CASSPIGVWQPQHF,TRBV3-1,TRBJ1-5
CSATTVKNTEAFF,TRBV20-1,TRBJ1-1
CASSQRGGIYNEQFF,TRBV5-6,TRBJ2-1
CASSVGGIFTYEQYF,TRBV9,TRBJ2-7
CASSSPQGAQFF,TRBV6-5,TRBJ2-1
CSASSLSGRREQFF,TRBV20-1,TRBJ2-1
CASTAGSYGYTF,TRBV2,TRBJ1-2
CSARGLAGDSYEQYF,TRBV20-1,TRBJ2-7
CASSPFTSASTYEQYF,TRBV6-1,TRBJ2-7
CASSLGGNLEQYF,TRBV5-6,TRBJ2-7
CASSFSGTTNTGELFF,TRBV5-1,TRBJ2-2
CASSPWTGGPMNTEAFF,TRBV12-3/TRBV12-4,TRBJ1-1
CASSLGGLTNTEAFF,TRBV7-2,TRBJ1-1
CASRREGQEPYEQYF,TRBV11-3,TRBJ2-7
CASRAGTTHNSPLHF,TRBV6-1,TRBJ1-6
CASSEPAGAYNEQFF,TRBV2,TRBJ2-1
CAIGAGPYEQYF,TRBV10-3,TRBJ2-7
CSVGRKNTEAFF,TRBV29-1,TRBJ1-1
CASGQTNTEAFF,TRBV12-5,TRBJ1-1
CASSSTGQNDNEQYF,TRBV7-8,TRBJ2-7
CASSVATSGWSNTQYF,TRBV9,TRBJ2-3
CASSLGGQGQETQYF,TRBV5-1,TRBJ2-5
CSARGGRQGDTEAFF,TRBV20-1,TRBJ1-1
CASSPPRGTPNNYGYTF,TRBV18,TRBJ1-2
CASSLGQSHLRTDTQYF,TRBV5-1,TRBJ2-3
CASSPSLSLGEQFF,TRBV11-2,TRBJ2-1
CASSLQEAKNIQYF,TRBV12-3/TRBV12-4,TRBJ2-4
CASSLTTGTGEAFF,TRBV4-3,TRBJ1-1
CASSNRVGGTGELFF,TRBV6-5,TRBJ2-2
CASSLRQSRGYTF,TRBV5-5,TRBJ1-2